This TCR beta chain came from a study of siplizumab effects on memory and regulatory T cells. Generated by immunoSEQ multiplex PCR, the TCRdb table keeps only in-frame clones and is missing some. This table holds 45,000 to 60,000 clones, roughly 87% found once. Regarding the study as a whole: The study found naive T cells seemingly more diverse than memory cells and seemingly major alloresponse contributors.

Turning to this clone: Its antigen is as yet unknown.

V dropped 3 bases and J dropped 1; count of bases not matched to a gene: 14. Germline values: CDR1 SGHTA, CDR2 FQGTGA. The CDR3 totals 21 residues. Material: naive CD8+ T cells sorted from blood. The chain has TRBV7-3 and TRBJ2-4; 14 bases match TRBD2. This sequence was found in a human donor in good health. CDR3 in DNA: TGTGCCAGCAGCTTTGCCTCCAGACTAGCGGGAGGGCCATTTGCCAAAAACATTCAGTACTTC. This sequence encodes CASSFASRLAGGPFAKNIQYF.